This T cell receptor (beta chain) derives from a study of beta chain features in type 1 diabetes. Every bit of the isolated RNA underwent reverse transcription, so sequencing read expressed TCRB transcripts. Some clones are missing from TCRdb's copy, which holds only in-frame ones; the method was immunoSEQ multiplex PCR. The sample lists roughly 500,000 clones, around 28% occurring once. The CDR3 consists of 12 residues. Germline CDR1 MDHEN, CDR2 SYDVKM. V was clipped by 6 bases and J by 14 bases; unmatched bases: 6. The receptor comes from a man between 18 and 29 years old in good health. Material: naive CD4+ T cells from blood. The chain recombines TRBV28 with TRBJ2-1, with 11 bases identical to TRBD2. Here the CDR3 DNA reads TGTGCCAGCAGCATTAGCGGGAGGGCCAAGTTCTTC. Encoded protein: CASSISGRAKFF.